Listed below are T cell receptor beta chains from one sample, sequenced in a study of control samples from healthy donors and cancer patients. Sequencing used immunoSEQ multiplex PCR; TCRdb keeps in-frame clones, though not all of them. This specimen shows about 200,000 clones; the ten leading clones hold less than 2.5%. Specimen: blood. The receptors were gathered from a woman aged 25-40 years in good health. Both conserved end residues are part of each CDR3. The D gene is left open where the match is weak.

>TRBJ2-5|TRBV11-3|.
TGTGCCAGCAGCTTAGGTGCGGAGACCCAGTACTTC
CASSLGAETQYF
>TRBJ1-5|TRBV24-1|.
TGTGCCACCAGTGATGGAGGGTCGAGTCAGCCCCAGCATTTT
CATSDGGSSQPQHF
>TRBJ1-2|TRBV25-1|.
TGTGCCAGCAGTGAATGGGGCGGGAACAATGGCTACACCTTC
CASSEWGGNNGYTF
>TRBJ2-5|TRBV7-8|.
TGTGCCAGCATCGAGCCCGGGACCAAAGAGACCCAGTACTTC
CASIEPGTKETQYF
>TRBJ1-4|TRBV6-5|.
TGTGCCAGCAGTTTCGACAGGTCCAATGAAAAACTGTTTTTT
CASSFDRSNEKLFF
>TRBJ1-6|TRBV5-5|.
TGTGCCAGCAGCTTTGGTACAGGGAGTAATTCACCCCTCCACTTT
CASSFGTGSNSPLHF
>TRBJ2-1|TRBV9|TRBD2
TGTGCCAGCAGCGTGCTAGCGGAGACCTACAATGAGCAGTTCTTC
CASSVLAETYNEQFF
>TRBJ1-2|TRBV21-1|.
TGTGCCAGCAGCAAGGATCCGGACGCTAACTATGGCTACACCTTC
CASSKDPDANYGYTF
>TRBJ2-1|TRBV13|.
TGTGCCAGCAGCTTAGTGGGGGCGAGGGGAGAGCAGTTCTTC
CASSLVGARGEQFF
>TRBJ1-2|TRBV9|.
TGTGCCAGCAGCGTAGCGGTGGCAGAGATGCACTATGGCTACACCTTC
CASSVAVAEMHYGYTF
>TRBJ1-3|TRBV28|.
TGTGCCAGCAGTTTATTGAACAGGGCTCGAAACACCATATATTTT
CASSLLNRARNTIYF
>TRBJ1-3|TRBV7-2|.
TGTGCCAGCAGCTTAACGCCACAGGGAAACACCATATATTTT
CASSLTPQGNTIYF
>TRBJ1-1|TRBV19|.
TGTGCCAGTAAGGCGGTGGAGGGGCGTGTGAGGGGCACTGAAGCTTTCTTT
CASKAVEGRVRGTEAFF
>TRBJ2-3|TRBV5-1|.
TGCGCCAGCAGCCCGGGGCTCTCCGAAGGAGATACGCAGTATTTT
CASSPGLSEGDTQYF
>TRBJ2-1|TRBV4-1|.
TGCGCCTGCCGGAGGGGGGGCTCCTACAATGAGCAGTTCTTC
CACRRGGSYNEQFF
>TRBJ2-1|TRBV5-4|.
TGTGCCAGCAGCTTGGCCCGGACCAACAATGAGCAGTTCTTC
CASSLARTNNEQFF
>TRBJ2-5|TRBV12-3/TRBV12-4|.
TGTGCCAGCAGTTTGAGGTACACCCAGTACTTC
CASSLRYTQYF
>TRBJ2-7|TRBV6-5|TRBD1
TGTGCCAGCAGTTACTCCGTGACAGGGGAAAGGAACGAGCAGTACTTC
CASSYSVTGERNEQYF
>TRBJ1-5|TRBV7-6|.
TGTGCCAGCAGCTTAGAAATTGGCCCCTATCAGCCCCAGCATTTT
CASSLEIGPYQPQHF
>TRBJ1-4|TRBV3-1/TRBV3-2|TRBD1
TGTGCCAGTGCCCGGGACAGGGAAAATGAAAAACTGTTTTTT
CASARDRENEKLFF
>TRBJ2-1|TRBV15|TRBD2
TGTGCCACCAGCAGAGAAGGGACTAGCGGGGGAAGGAATGAGCAGTTCTTC
CATSREGTSGGRNEQFF
>TRBJ1-4|TRBV6-5|TRBD1
TGTGCCAGCAGGGAGGGACAGGCTAATGAAAAACTGTTTTTT
CASREGQANEKLFF
>TRBJ2-3|TRBV5-3|TRBD2
TGTGCCAGAAGCTTGTATAGCGGGCTCACAGATACGCAGTATTTT
CARSLYSGLTDTQYF
>TRBJ2-3|TRBV28|.
TGTGCCAGCAAGTACAGCACAGATACGCAGTATTTT
CASKYSTDTQYF
>TRBJ1-4|TRBV5-1|.
TGCGCCAGCAGCTTGGGTATCGCCGGGACCGCGGATGAAAAACTGTTTTTT
CASSLGIAGTADEKLFF
>TRBJ2-7|TRBV7-2|.
TGTGCCAGCAGCTCACCCGCCCTACGGGACGGCGCCTACGAGCAGTACTTC
CASSSPALRDGAYEQYF
>TRBJ1-1|TRBV2|TRBD1
TGTGCCAGCAGCGCCGGGACAGGGGGAGCTGAAGCTTTCTTT
CASSAGTGGAEAFF
>TRBJ1-2|TRBV19|.
TGTGCCAGTAGTATAGATCTTGGGGGAACAAGCTATGGCTACACCTTC
CASSIDLGGTSYGYTF
>TRBJ1-3|TRBV18|.
TGTGCCAACCCCACAGGGTCCTCTGGAAACACCATATATTTT
CANPTGSSGNTIYF
>TRBJ1-1|TRBV9|.
TGTGCCAGCAGCGGTCAGGGTCGGGCTTTCTTT
CASSGQGRAFF
>TRBJ2-7|TRBV4-3|.
TGCGCCAGCAGCCAAGGGTCTGGAAGCACTAACCCTCACGAGCAGTACTTC
CASSQGSGSTNPHEQYF
>TRBJ2-5|TRBV2|TRBD2
TGTGCCAGCAGTTCCGGGACTAGCGGGGGAAAACAAGAGACCCAGTACTTC
CASSSGTSGGKQETQYF
>TRBJ1-1|TRBV11-1|.
TGTGCCAGCAGCTTAAACTTGGGGGGGGTCACTGAAGCTTTCTTT
CASSLNLGGVTEAFF
>TRBJ2-7|TRBV5-4|.
TGTGCCAGCAGCCCAGGGGCTTATGCTTCCCTAGGGGACGAGCAGTACTTC
CASSPGAYASLGDEQYF
>TRBJ2-1|TRBV4-1|.
TGCGCCAGCAGCCCCCTGGTGCGGGATAGGGGGAATGAGCAGTTCTTC
CASSPLVRDRGNEQFF